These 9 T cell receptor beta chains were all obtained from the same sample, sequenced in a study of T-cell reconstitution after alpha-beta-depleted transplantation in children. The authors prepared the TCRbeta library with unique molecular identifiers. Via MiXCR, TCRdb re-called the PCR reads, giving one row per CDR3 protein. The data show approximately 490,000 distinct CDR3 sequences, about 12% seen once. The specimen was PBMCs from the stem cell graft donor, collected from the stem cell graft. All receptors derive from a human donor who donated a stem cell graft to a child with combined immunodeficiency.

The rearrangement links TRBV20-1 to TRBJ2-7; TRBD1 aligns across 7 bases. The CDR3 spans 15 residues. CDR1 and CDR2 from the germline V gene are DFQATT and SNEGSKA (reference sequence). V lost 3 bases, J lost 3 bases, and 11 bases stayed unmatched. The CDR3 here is CSARDRDRVDYEQYF. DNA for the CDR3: TGCAGTGCTAGGGATCGAGACAGGGTCGACTACGAGCAGTACTTC.

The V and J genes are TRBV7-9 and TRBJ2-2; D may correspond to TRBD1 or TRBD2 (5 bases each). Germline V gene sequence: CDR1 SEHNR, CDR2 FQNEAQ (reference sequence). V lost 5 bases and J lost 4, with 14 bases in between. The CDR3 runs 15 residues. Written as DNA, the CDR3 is TGTGCCAGCAGCGGGGCTGGGGACCCCACCGGGGAGCTGTTTTTT. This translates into CASSGAGDPTGELFF.

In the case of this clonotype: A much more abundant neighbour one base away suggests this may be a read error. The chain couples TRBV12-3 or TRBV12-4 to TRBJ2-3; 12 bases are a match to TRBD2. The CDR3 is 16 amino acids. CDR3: CASSSRLAGATDTEYF. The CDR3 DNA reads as TGTGCCAGCAGTAGCAGACTAGCGGGGGCGACAGATACGGAGTATTTT.

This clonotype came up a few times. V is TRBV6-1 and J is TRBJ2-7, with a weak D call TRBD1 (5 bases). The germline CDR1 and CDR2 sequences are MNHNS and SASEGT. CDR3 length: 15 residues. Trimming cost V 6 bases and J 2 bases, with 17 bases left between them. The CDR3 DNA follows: TGTGCCAGCAGACAAGGGGCAGTCGCACCCTACGAGCAGTACTTC. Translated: CASRQGAVAPYEQYF.

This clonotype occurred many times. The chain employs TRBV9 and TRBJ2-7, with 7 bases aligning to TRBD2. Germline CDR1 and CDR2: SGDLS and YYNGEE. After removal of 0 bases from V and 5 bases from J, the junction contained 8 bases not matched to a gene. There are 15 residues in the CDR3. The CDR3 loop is CASSVEGRESDEQYF. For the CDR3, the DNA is TGTGCCAGCAGCGTAGAAGGGCGGGAGAGCGACGAGCAGTACTTC.

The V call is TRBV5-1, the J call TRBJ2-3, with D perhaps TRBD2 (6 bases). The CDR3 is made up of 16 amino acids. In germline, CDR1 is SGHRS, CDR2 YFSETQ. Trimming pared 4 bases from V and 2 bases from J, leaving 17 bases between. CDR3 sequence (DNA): TGCGCCAGCAGCGGATATGGGACTTTTTCCACAGATACGCAGTATTTT. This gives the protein CASSGYGTFSTDTQYF.

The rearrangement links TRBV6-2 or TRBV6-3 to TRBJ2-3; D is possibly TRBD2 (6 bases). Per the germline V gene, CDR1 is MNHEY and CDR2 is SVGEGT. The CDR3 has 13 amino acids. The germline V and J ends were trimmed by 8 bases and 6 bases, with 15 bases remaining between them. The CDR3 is CASASGEVDTQYF. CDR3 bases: TGTGCCAGCGCTTCGGGAGAAGTGGATACGCAGTATTTT.

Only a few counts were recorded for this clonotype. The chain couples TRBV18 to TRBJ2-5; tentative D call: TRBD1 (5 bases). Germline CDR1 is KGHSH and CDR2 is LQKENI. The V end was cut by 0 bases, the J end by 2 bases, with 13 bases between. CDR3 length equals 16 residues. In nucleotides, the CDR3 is TGTGCCAGCTCACCACCGGGCCAGGGATGGCAAGAGACCCAGTACTTC. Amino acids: CASSPPGQGWQETQYF.

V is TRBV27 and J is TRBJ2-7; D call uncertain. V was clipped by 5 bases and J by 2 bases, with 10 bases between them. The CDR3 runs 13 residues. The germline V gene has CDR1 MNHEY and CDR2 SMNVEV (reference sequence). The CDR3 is CASSHGSAYEQYF. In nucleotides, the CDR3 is TGTGCCAGCAGTCACGGCTCCGCCTACGAGCAGTACTTC.